This TCR beta chain derives from a study of blood T cell repertoires in COVID-19. Study in general: Donors in the United States, Italy and Spain gave samples during acute or convalescent COVID-19. Nucleic acid was either cDNA or gDNA, and it came from T cells, B-cell-depleted T cells, or PBMCs.

Unmatched junction bases numbered 4, after V lost 0 bases and J lost 4 bases. CDR3 length equals 15 residues. Per the germline V gene, CDR1 is MNHNY and CDR2 is SVGAGI (reference sequence). Study processing details: Amplification from reference gene primers served as the basis for estimated nucleated cell counts. Assay used: immunoSEQ multiplex PCR; TCRdb lists only in-frame clones, some missing. V, J and clone size reflect that table, while D and trimming were determined from the DNA. This table holds under 300,000 clones, approximately 86% found once. The source material was peripheral blood. V gene TRBV6-6 combines with J gene TRBJ1-2, with 8 bases matching TRBD1. The source is a woman of 80 years or more with active or convalescent COVID-19. DNA of the CDR3: TGTGCCAGCAGTTACTCCCAGGGGGCAAGCTATGGCTACACCTTC. Protein product: CASSYSQGASYGYTF.